This TCR beta chain was recovered during a study of blood T cell repertoires in COVID-19. Background on the study: Some COVID-19 samples were acute and others convalescent; all came from the United States, Italy and Spain. The cDNA or gDNA used as material had been derived from T cells, B-cell-depleted T cells, or PBMCs.

Original analysis: Amplification of reference gene primers was used by the study to estimate nucleated cell counts. Here immunoSEQ multiplex PCR was the method, and the copy in TCRdb shows in-frame clones only, minus some. V and J calls and clone size are those listed in that table; D and trimming were worked out from the DNA. The table lists 95,000 to 150,000 clones, roughly three quarters of them singletons. Between the trimmed V and J ends, which lost 3 bases and 2 bases, there was a span of 11 bases. CDR1 is LNHNV, CDR2 YYDKDF, per germline (reference sequence). This CDR3 has 15 residues. Specimen: peripheral blood. The TCR comes from a woman aged 80 or over with acute or convalescent COVID-19. J is TRBJ1-5 and V is TRBV15; TRBD1 is a possible D gene (6 bases). The CDR3 coding sequence is TGTGCCACCAGCAGGGCCCCAGGGGGCAATCAGCCCCAGCATTTT. Encoded protein: CATSRAPGGNQPQHF. Using reference TRBV15 and TRBJ1-5 for the parts outside the CDR3, the full variable domain is DAMVIQNPRYQVTQFGKPVTLSCSQTLNHNVMYWYQQKSSQAPKLLFHYYDKDFNNEADTPDNFQSRRPNTSFCFLDIRSPGLGDTAMYLCATSRAPGGNQPQHFGDGTRLSIL.